These T cell receptor beta chains were read from a single sample in a study of blood T cell repertoires in COVID-19. Generated by immunoSEQ multiplex PCR, the TCRdb table keeps only in-frame clones and is missing some. Here the sample spans under 150,000 clones, around 82% being singletons. The specimen was peripheral blood. The receptors come from a man aged 55-75 years with active or convalescent COVID-19. The CDR3 runs from the conserved cysteine through the conserved F or W. Each record gives: clone size, V gene, J gene, D gene, CDR3 protein, CDR3 DNA. A D gene is named only where the DNA matches it firmly. Part of the rows lack a size; the others show once, few, many or a class for expanded clones.

>-|TRBV19|TRBJ2-2|-
CASSRGQQSGGELFF
TGTGCCAGTAGTAGGGGCCAGCAATCCGGCGGGGAGCTGTTTTTT
>-|TRBV7-3|TRBJ2-3|-
CASSLFLEGGDTQYF
TGTGCCAGCAGCTTATTCCTCGAAGGGGGAGATACGCAGTATTTT
>-|TRBV6-5|TRBJ1-5|TRBD1
CASSTGQGSNQPQHF
TGTGCCAGCAGCACCGGACAGGGGTCGAATCAGCCCCAGCATTTT
>-|TRBV9|TRBJ2-1|TRBD2
CASSVVASGYNEQFF
TGTGCCAGCAGCGTAGTGGCTAGCGGTTACAATGAGCAGTTCTTC
>-|TRBV9|TRBJ2-4|TRBD1
CASSVEQGRDIQYF
TGTGCCAGCAGCGTTGAACAGGGGAGAGACATTCAGTACTTC
>-|TRBV30|TRBJ1-5|TRBD1
CAWSKEGTARGQPQHF
TGTGCCTGGAGTAAAGAAGGGACAGCCCGGGGTCAGCCCCAGCATTTT
>-|TRBV19|TRBJ2-1|TRBD2
CASSPGTSEVVRQFF
TGTGCCAGTAGTCCAGGGACTAGCGAGGTTGTTCGGCAGTTCTTC
>-|TRBV18|TRBJ1-3|-
CASSPGGRGSGNTIYF
TGTGCCAGCTCACCTGGCGGCAGGGGCTCTGGAAACACCATATATTTT
>few|TRBV4-1|TRBJ1-5|TRBD1
CASRLDPTGGNQPQHF
TGCGCCAGCAGACTAGACCCGACAGGGGGCAATCAGCCCCAGCATTTT
>-|TRBV27|TRBJ2-2|-
CASSLSGTISTGELFF
TGTGCCAGCAGTTTATCAGGGACAATAAGCACCGGGGAGCTGTTTTTT
>once|TRBV11-2|TRBJ2-7|TRBD1
CASSSSGTGVEQYF
TGTGCCAGCAGCTCCTCCGGGACAGGGGTCGAGCAGTACTTC
>once|TRBV2|TRBJ2-7|TRBD2
CASTSGRAEEQYF
TGTGCCAGCACTAGCGGGAGGGCAGAAGAGCAGTACTTC
>-|TRBV28|TRBJ1-1|-
CASSLEGTEAFF
TGTGCCAGCAGTTTGGAGGGCACTGAAGCTTTCTTT
>-|TRBV7-3|TRBJ2-5|TRBD2
CASRWRGASLETQYF
TGTGCCAGCAGGTGGCGGGGGGCCTCGTTAGAGACCCAGTACTTC
>few|TRBV6-2/TRBV6-3|TRBJ2-2|-
CASSYRPGGSGELFF
TGTGCCAGCAGTTATCGACCAGGGGGGTCCGGGGAGCTGTTTTTT
>-|TRBV28|TRBJ1-1|-
CASSLISGAAFF
TGTGCCAGCAGTTTAATCAGCGGGGCGGCTTTCTTT
>-|TRBV27|TRBJ2-5|TRBD1
CASSQGQGGTQYF
TGTGCCAGCAGTCAGGGACAGGGTGGGACCCAGTACTTC
>few|TRBV28|TRBJ2-7|-
CASSIYPLRAVPYEQYF
TGTGCCAGCAGTATCTACCCCCTCAGGGCGGTACCCTACGAGCAGTACTTC
>-|TRBV7-9|TRBJ1-1|-
CASSLVREKEAFF
TGTGCCAGCAGCTTAGTCCGGGAGAAGGAAGCTTTCTTT
>-|TRBV11-2|TRBJ1-3|-
CASSLQEQGTIYF
TGTGCCAGCAGCTTACAAGAGCAGGGCACCATATATTTT
>few|TRBV7-9|TRBJ2-1|TRBD1
CASRADRANYNEQFF
TGTGCCAGCAGAGCTGACAGGGCAAACTACAATGAGCAGTTCTTC
>-|TRBV28|TRBJ1-5|-
CASSLGQGFRQPQHF
TGTGCCAGCAGTTTGGGCCAGGGGTTTCGGCAGCCCCAGCATTTT
>-|TRBV10-3|TRBJ2-3|TRBD2
CAISDFGLAGGTDTQYF
TGTGCCATCAGTGACTTTGGACTAGCGGGAGGGACAGATACGCAGTATTTT
>-|TRBV6-5|TRBJ1-6|-
CASSYRGSNSPLHF
TGTGCCAGCAGTTACAGGGGGAGCAATTCACCCCTCCACTTT
>-|TRBV6-5|TRBJ2-3|-
CASSYSSQDDYTQYF
TGTGCCAGCAGTTACTCGAGTCAAGACGACTATACGCAGTATTTT
>-|TRBV2|TRBJ1-3|-
CASSGQLSGNTIYF
TGTGCCAGCAGTGGACAGCTCTCTGGAAACACCATATATTTT
>-|TRBV27|TRBJ1-1|TRBD1
CASSFTGVGMNTEAFF
TGTGCCAGCAGTTTCACAGGGGTTGGGATGAACACTGAAGCTTTCTTT
>few|TRBV5-1|TRBJ2-1|-
CASSLVIRGEQFF
TGCGCCAGCAGCTTGGTGATAAGGGGTGAGCAGTTCTTC
>-|TRBV15|TRBJ1-2|-
CATSRDGMGSGYTF
TGTGCCACCAGCAGAGATGGAATGGGGAGTGGCTACACCTTC
>-|TRBV7-9|TRBJ2-5|-
CASSLAPRETQYF
TGTGCCAGCAGCTTAGCGCCGCGAGAGACCCAGTACTTC
>-|TRBV7-9|TRBJ1-1|-
CASSYVQGNTEAFF
TGTGCCAGCAGCTACGTCCAGGGGAACACTGAAGCTTTCTTT
>-|TRBV5-4|TRBJ2-3|-
CAPRAGIEADTQYF
TGTGCCCCCCGGGCCGGGATAGAGGCAGATACGCAGTATTTT
>-|TRBV5-1|TRBJ1-4|-
CASSRGEKLFF
TGCGCCAGCAGCCGAGGGGAAAAACTGTTTTTT
>-|TRBV2|TRBJ1-6|-
CASSEPNGLDSPLHF
TGTGCCAGCAGTGAGCCGAACGGTCTCGATTCACCCCTCCACTTT
>-|TRBV2|TRBJ1-6|TRBD1
CASRQGGNSPLHF
TGTGCCAGCCGACAGGGAGGAAATTCACCCCTCCACTTT
>-|TRBV29-1|TRBJ2-5|TRBD2
CSVPGGETSGRLQETQYF
TGCAGCGTCCCGGGGGGGGAGACTAGCGGGAGGTTACAAGAGACCCAGTACTTC
>-|TRBV5-1|TRBJ1-1|TRBD1
CASGERGGMNTEAFF
TGCGCCAGCGGGGAACGAGGGGGCATGAACACTGAAGCTTTCTTT
>-|TRBV7-2|TRBJ2-5|-
CASSSSGERQETQYF
TGTGCCAGCAGCTCCTCCGGGGAGCGCCAAGAGACCCAGTACTTC
>-|TRBV24-1|TRBJ1-2|-
CATSDTIGYTF
TGTGCCACCAGTGACACAATAGGCTACACCTTC
>-|TRBV7-8|TRBJ1-1|-
CASSLTAGNTEAFF
TGTGCCAGCAGCTTAACAGCGGGGAACACTGAAGCTTTCTTT
>-|TRBV18|TRBJ2-3|-
CASSPGSQGSTDTQYF
TGTGCCAGCTCACCGGGTTCGCAGGGATCCACAGATACGCAGTATTTT
>-|TRBV6-2/TRBV6-3|TRBJ2-7|TRBD2
CASSSGRAREQYF
TGTGCCAGCAGCAGCGGGAGGGCGCGGGAGCAGTACTTC
>-|TRBV19|TRBJ2-1|TRBD2
CASDSGRVAQNNEQFF
TGTGCCAGTGATAGCGGGAGGGTGGCACAGAACAATGAGCAGTTCTTC
>-|TRBV6-6|TRBJ2-7|-
CASSMTRGGVYEQYF
TGTGCCAGCAGCATGACCCGCGGAGGGGTCTACGAGCAGTACTTC
>few|TRBV10-3|TRBJ2-7|-
CAISENYDYEQYF
TGTGCCATCAGTGAAAACTACGACTACGAGCAGTACTTC
>-|TRBV28|TRBJ1-2|-
CASSLYRVASYGYTF
TGTGCCAGCAGTTTATACAGGGTAGCTAGCTATGGCTACACCTTC
>-|TRBV3-1/TRBV3-2|TRBJ1-4|-
CASSSPGINEKLFF
TGTGCCAGCAGCTCCCCGGGGATTAATGAAAAACTGTTTTTT
>-|TRBV28|TRBJ2-7|TRBD2
CASSSPRLAGSLEQYF
TGTGCCAGCAGTTCCCCACGACTAGCGGGATCTCTGGAGCAGTACTTC
>-|TRBV2|TRBJ2-3|-
CASSSQITTDTQYF
TGTGCCAGCTCGTCACAGATAACCACAGATACGCAGTATTTT
>-|TRBV5-4|TRBJ2-5|-
CASSFRLEETQYF
TGTGCCAGCAGCTTCCGGCTGGAGGAGACCCAGTACTTC
>-|TRBV12-5|TRBJ2-1|-
CASGLAQPSYNEQFF
TGTGCTAGTGGTTTGGCACAGCCCAGCTACAATGAGCAGTTCTTC
>-|TRBV4-2|TRBJ1-2|-
CASTLTVNYGYTF
TGTGCCAGCACCCTAACAGTTAACTATGGCTACACCTTC
>-|TRBV7-7|TRBJ2-1|TRBD2
CASSPLAGVSDEQFF
TGTGCCAGCAGTCCCCTGGCGGGAGTTTCGGATGAGCAGTTCTTC
>-|TRBV24-1|TRBJ1-4|-
CATSTGRTGDNEKLFF
TGTGCCACCTCCACTGGGCGGACGGGGGATAATGAAAAACTGTTTTTT
>-|TRBV30|TRBJ2-3|TRBD2
CAWSAGEVISTDTQYF
TGTGCCTGGAGCGCGGGAGAGGTAATAAGCACAGATACGCAGTATTTT
>-|TRBV7-3|TRBJ2-2|TRBD2
CASSSALAGSGELFF
TGTGCCAGCAGCTCGGCTCTAGCGGGATCCGGGGAGCTGTTTTTT
>-|TRBV5-6|TRBJ2-1|-
CASSSNPLVYEQFF
TGTGCCAGCAGCTCAAACCCTTTAGTGTATGAGCAGTTCTTC
>-|TRBV30|TRBJ1-5|-
CAWSVRGSSGNQPQHF
TGTGCCTGGAGTGTACGGGGGAGTAGTGGCAATCAGCCCCAGCATTTT
>-|TRBV28|TRBJ1-5|-
CASSLPLKLNQPQHF
TGTGCCAGCAGCCTCCCTCTAAAACTCAATCAGCCCCAGCATTTT